This is a list of T cell receptor beta chains from one sample in a study of naive and memory T cell subsets. TCRdb called the UMI-ligation and nested PCR reads again in MiXCR, with one record for every CDR3 protein. The sample holds under 150,000 distinct CDR3 sequences, approximately 18% seen once. Material: naive CD8+ T cells from blood. The origin of the receptors is a human donor in good health. The CDR3 runs from the conserved cysteine through the conserved F or W.

TRBJ2-1,TRBV29-1,CSVELGQISYNEQFF
TRBJ2-1,TRBV3-1,CASSQDRLAGSSYNEQFF
TRBJ2-7,TRBV6-1,CASSEGQRSSYEQYF
TRBJ2-2,TRBV28,CASTGSGSNTGELFF
TRBJ2-7,TRBV6-5,CASSDSLGSYEQYF
TRBJ2-1,TRBV28,CATDKLAGGPSEQFF
TRBJ1-6,TRBV20-1,CSASPSTGEISPLHF
TRBJ2-4,TRBV14,CASSQGTFGQYF
TRBJ2-7,TRBV11-2,CASSLGPRYEQYF
TRBJ2-6,TRBV12-3/TRBV12-4,CASSTDSSGANVLTF
TRBJ1-1,TRBV6-1,CASSESWSAFF
TRBJ1-5,TRBV4-1,CASSQLPSDRPNQPQHF
TRBJ2-7,TRBV18,CASSSAERGGYEQYF
TRBJ2-3,TRBV10-3,CAISESGTGTDTQYF
TRBJ2-7,TRBV5-4,CASSLEGGLAHYEQYF
TRBJ2-3,TRBV6-6,CASSPEEDTQYF
TRBJ2-1,TRBV10-3,CAIGWTSGSIDEQFF
TRBJ2-2,TRBV20-1,CSASPSTGELFF
TRBJ2-1,TRBV29-1,CSVEKRQFNEQFF
TRBJ2-1,TRBV19,CASSIYRVGFNEQFF
TRBJ1-1,TRBV27,CASSLSRLVNTEAFF
TRBJ1-1,TRBV5-1,CASRSPGQMNTEAFF
TRBJ2-1,TRBV2,CASSAIGTLGVYEQFF
TRBJ2-3,TRBV20-1,CSAGTGELTDTQYF
TRBJ2-7,TRBV12-3/TRBV12-4,CASSLSTGGEQYF
TRBJ2-1,TRBV20-1,CSASGRSYNEQFF
TRBJ2-5,TRBV28,CASSFDNQETQYF
TRBJ2-7,TRBV7-9,CASSLTGSEQYF
TRBJ2-5,TRBV2,CASSEQANQETQYF
TRBJ1-1,TRBV10-3,CAISGTGPMNTEAFF
TRBJ2-7,TRBV20-1,CSATVAGMGEQYF
TRBJ2-1,TRBV29-1,CSVVVTEAGGPFVRSYNEQFF
TRBJ1-2,TRBV9,CASSGGNYGYTF
TRBJ2-1,TRBV29-1,CSVAGGVFYNEQFF
TRBJ2-3,TRBV4-1,CASSQVRSTDTQYF
TRBJ2-7,TRBV30,CAWSVGVTGEYYEQYF
TRBJ2-2,TRBV6-1,CASSGVGIGREDFTGELFF
TRBJ2-1,TRBV4-1,CASMGGRDEQFF
TRBJ2-5,TRBV7-8,CASSPPGQSETQYF
TRBJ2-7,TRBV6-5,CASTVTIGAYEQYF
TRBJ2-1,TRBV28,CASTLAGVSYNEQFF
TRBJ2-3,TRBV10-3,CAISEGDREEVDTQYF
TRBJ2-5,TRBV28,CASRTLRTGGETQYF
TRBJ1-2,TRBV6-6,CASSLSTGELVYGYTF
TRBJ2-2,TRBV12-3/TRBV12-4,CASSFIGGNANTGELFF
TRBJ2-5,TRBV5-6,CASRIRDRVFEETQYF